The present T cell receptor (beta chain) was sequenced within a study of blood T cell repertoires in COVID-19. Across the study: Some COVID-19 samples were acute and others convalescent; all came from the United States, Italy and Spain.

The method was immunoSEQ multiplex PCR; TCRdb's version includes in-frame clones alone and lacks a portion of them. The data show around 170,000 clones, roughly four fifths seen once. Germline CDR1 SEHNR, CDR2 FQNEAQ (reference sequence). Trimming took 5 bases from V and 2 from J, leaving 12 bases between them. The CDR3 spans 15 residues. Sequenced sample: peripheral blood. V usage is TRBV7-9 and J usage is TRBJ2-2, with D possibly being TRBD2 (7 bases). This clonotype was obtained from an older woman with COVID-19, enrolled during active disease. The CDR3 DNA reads TGTGCCAGCAGCCTAAGCGGGACAAACACCGGGGAGCTGTTTTTT. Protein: CASSLSGTNTGELFF.